A selection of T cell receptor beta chains follows, all from one sample in a study of CD4 T cells in relation to SARS-CoV-2 and coronaviruses. The table came from immunoSEQ multiplex PCR; TCRdb's copy has only in-frame clones and leaves some out. The repertoire consists of about 20,000 clones, with under 80% occurring once and the leading ten covering 16%. No cognate antigen is known for these TCRs. Sequencing was performed on CD4+ T cells from PBMCs, cultured in vitro. These receptors were obtained from a human donor in good health. The conserved cysteine and the conserved F or W are not part of the CDR3 here.

v_call,j_call,cdr3_aa
TRBV27,TRBJ2-7,ASSSQTGISYEQY
TRBV18,TRBJ2-5,ASTSEGQETQY
TRBV18,TRBJ2-1,ASSPLGQMQSNEQF
TRBV7-9,TRBJ1-1,ASSGGTENTEAF
TRBV6-5,TRBJ1-5,ASMIYGSGNQPQH
TRBV24-1,TRBJ2-3,ATSDTGLAGGPVTDTQY
TRBV5-6,TRBJ2-5,ASSLRVGETQY
TRBV3-1/TRBV3-2,TRBJ2-5,ASSPGSGGTQETQY
TRBV6-5,TRBJ2-5,ASSSDRGPGETQY
TRBV5-1,TRBJ1-1,ASSLEGALFGEAF
TRBV11-2,TRBJ2-1,ASTIEYFAEQF
TRBV7-8,TRBJ2-1,ASNPKGGLYNEQF
TRBV6-6,TRBJ2-2,ASCSAGELF
TRBV11-2,TRBJ1-4,ASSLNHLNEKLF
TRBV7-9,TRBJ2-4,ASSLTVEGNIQY
TRBV13,TRBJ2-7,ASQKGVTYEQY
TRBV27,TRBJ2-7,ASSGGTSAYEQY
TRBV12-3/TRBV12-4,TRBJ2-2,ASSFPAGELF
TRBV30,TRBJ1-5,AWSDSLGGGQPQH